This T cell receptor (beta chain) comes out of a study of cytomegalovirus exposure and HLA in healthy donors. Study-level points and caveats: TCR beta V- and J-gene trimming was later associated with a missense DCLRE1C variant. Certain sequence variants were highly shared and formed a cluster, and this cluster was likely a sequencing artifact. Using the classifier, cytomegalovirus status was reportedly diagnosed with high specificity and sensitivity.

The germline V gene encodes CDR1 SGHDN and CDR2 FVKESK. Trimming took 1 base from V and 3 from J; bases not matched to a gene: 5. The CDR3 consists of 16 residues. PCR used 60 Vbeta primers and 13 Jbeta primers. The table came from immunoSEQ multiplex PCR; TCRdb's copy has only in-frame clones and leaves some out. The sample comprises about 55,000 clones, approximately 80% of which are singletons, and around 1.5% rests with the top ten. About this clone itself: What it recognizes is unknown.

The receptor comes from a female donor in good health and CMV-seronegative. The V call is TRBV14, the J call TRBJ2-2, with 7 bases fitting TRBD2. The sample was PBMCs. The CDR3 protein is CASSQVGEGDTGELFF. As DNA, the CDR3 is TGTGCCAGCAGCCAAGTTGGGGAGGGAGACACCGGGGAGCTGTTTTTT.